This T cell receptor (beta chain) came from a study of T cell responses to AZD1222 COVID-19 vaccine. Study-level background: Pooling of second doses given at about 4 or about 12 weeks was done. Findings and caveats of the study: Vaccine-related CD4 TCRs covered spike, predominating at 160-218 and 743-854. Donors in the cohort were predominantly white British and more often female, and clonal diversity was possibly underestimated. Unmutated variant regions are reportedly the target of nearly half of TCRs that are spike-specific.

TCRdb's table, derived via immunoSEQ multiplex PCR, lists solely in-frame clones and lacks some. The table shows over 85,000 clones, with around 82% occurring only once. J gave up 9 bases and V 4 bases, and 10 bases lay outside the gene matches. From germline, CDR1 is LGHDT and CDR2 YNNKEL (reference sequence). The CDR3 runs to 16 residues. Regarding this clone: Its specificity is not known.

V usage is TRBV3-1 (or the pseudogene TRBV3-2) and J usage is TRBJ1-6, with 9 nucleotides matching TRBD1. This material consisted of peripheral blood, taken on day 0 of AZD1222 vaccination. This receptor was obtained from an adult in good health. CDR3 protein: CASSLWTGERGSPLHF. In DNA form, the CDR3 reads TGTGCCAGCAGCCTCTGGACAGGGGAACGGGGTTCACCCCTCCACTTT.